The next 13 T cell receptor beta chains were all read from a single sample in a study of human T cells and chemical hapten exposure. The time point was: patch test 2, 6 weeks after DPC sensitization. Treatment indicated: therapeutic diphenylcyclopropenone sensitization with weekly scalp DPC. TCRdb used MiXCR to reprocess the RACE reads, holding one entry per CDR3 protein. This table holds 90,000 to 110,000 distinct CDR3 sequences, 9% to 9.5% found once. This sample comprised whole blood, obtained in connection with sensitization to the hapten diphenylcyclopropenone (DPC). These receptor sequences come from a woman aged 40 to 55 with alopecia areata. Some clones in this sample may be carry-over from other donors' samples.

This clonotype was seen at least ten times. This chain links TRBV29-1 with TRBJ2-5, with 9 bases identical to TRBD2. The V and J ends lost 6 bases and 5 bases, in that order; junction bases with no gene match: 10. The CDR3 covers 14 residues. The germline gives CDR1 SQVTM, CDR2 ANQGSEA. DNA of the CDR3: TGCAGCGTCCGTGTAGGACTAGCGAGCGAGACCCAGTACTTC. Translation: CSVRVGLASETQYF.

This clonotype has just a few counts. The chain couples TRBV11-3 to TRBJ2-1; a possible D gene is TRBD2 (7 bases). Germline lookup yields CDR1 SGHNT and CDR2 YENEEA. This CDR3 region has 15 residues. Between the trimmed V and J ends, which lost 3 bases and 9 bases, there was a span of 18 bases. The CDR3 reads CASSLEGGPHTEQFF. DNA of the CDR3: TGTGCCAGCAGCTTGGAGGGGGGGCCACATACTGAGCAGTTCTTC. The full variable domain, with the rest looked up from reference TRBV11-3 and TRBJ2-1, is EAGVVQSPRYKIIEKKQPVAFWCNPISGHNTLYWYLQNLGQGPELLIRYENEEAVDDSQLPKDRFSAERLKGVDSTLKIQPAELGDSAVYLCASSLEGGPHTEQFFGPGTRLTVL.

This clonotype has at least ten counts. The V call is TRBV24-1, the J call TRBJ2-1; no firm D call. In germline, CDR1 is KGHDR, CDR2 SFDVKD. V was clipped by 0 bases and J by 3 bases, with 8 bases between them. The CDR3 contains 15 residues. CDR3 bases: TGTGCCACCAGTGATTTGGATCTTAGCTACAATGAGCAGTTCTTC. It yields the protein CATSDLDLSYNEQFF.

Ten or more counts support this clonotype. The chain couples TRBV5-6 to TRBJ2-1, with TRBD2 identical over 11 bases. Trimming cost V 2 bases and J 10 bases; bases outside gene matches: 5. The CDR3 length is 14 residues. CDR1 and CDR2 (germline): SGHDT, YYEEEE. The CDR3: CASSLLAGAGEQFF. CDR3 coding DNA: TGTGCCAGCAGCTTACTAGCGGGGGCAGGCGAGCAGTTCTTC.

This clonotype came up a few times. J is TRBJ1-6 and V is TRBV4-1; D ambiguous. V was pared by 4 bases and J by 0 bases, with 19 bases between. Germline values: CDR1 MGHRA, CDR2 YSYEKL. The CDR3 is 19 amino acids. The CDR3 nucleotides are TGCGCCAGCAGCCTAAGCGGAACAGATCTATACTCCTATAATTCACCCCTCCACTTT. Its translation is CASSLSGTDLYSYNSPLHF.

The sample holds many counts of this clonotype. The V and J genes are TRBV7-3 and TRBJ2-3; 7 bases are a match to TRBD1. Trimming at V came to 5 bases and at J to 3 bases, leaving 5 bases not matched to a gene. Germline V gives CDR1 SGHTA, CDR2 FQGTGA. CDR3 size: 14 residues. In DNA, the CDR3 is TGTGCCAGCAGCCAGACGACAGGGACAGATACGCAGTATTTT. This gives the protein CASSQTTGTDTQYF.

This clonotype has more than one count but fewer than ten. CDR3 loop: CASSSGWGSTDTQYF. As DNA, the CDR3 is TGTGCCAGCAGCTCCGGATGGGGTAGCACAGATACGCAGTATTTT. The gene calls are TRBV11-2 and TRBJ2-3; D is unclear. The germline V gene has CDR1 SGHAT and CDR2 FQNNGV. This CDR3 is built from 15 residues. Deletions cut 4 bases from V and 0 bases from J, with 11 bases between.

This clonotype was found a few times. The CDR3 nucleotides read TGTGCCAGCAGCCCCCGGGGGGAGGGTACCCAGTACTTC. This encodes CASSPRGEGTQYF. The chain recombines TRBV7-2 with TRBJ2-5, with TRBD2 identical over 7 bases. The CDR3 totals 13 residues. From germline, CDR1 is SGHTA and CDR2 FQGNSA. V lost 5 bases and J lost 8; bases outside the gene matches: 8.

This chain joins TRBV7-9 and TRBJ1-1; the D is unclear. Between the trimmed V and J ends, which lost 5 bases and 2 bases, there was a span of 6 bases. CDR1 SEHNR and CDR2 FQNEAQ come from the germline V gene (reference sequence). This CDR3 is 12 amino acids long. Here the CDR3 DNA reads TGTGCCAGCAGCCCATTTAACACTGAAGCTTTCTTT. Its translation is CASSPFNTEAFF.

This clonotype has just a few counts. This chain connects TRBV10-3 to TRBJ1-2, with no clear D. Trimming removed 3 bases from V and 5 bases from J, with 13 bases in between. This CDR3 is 14 amino acids long. Germline CDR1 reads ENHRY; CDR2 reads SYGVKD. Here the CDR3 reads CAISEGRWEYGYTF. The CDR3 DNA is TGTGCCATCAGTGAAGGCAGGTGGGAATATGGCTACACCTTC.

The J gene is TRBJ1-2, the V gene TRBV12-3 or TRBV12-4; the match to TRBD1 covers 9 bases. With V trimmed by 5 bases and J by 7 bases, 8 bases remained unmatched. The CDR3 covers 14 residues. CDR3 in amino acids: CASSDNRDRAGYTF. CDR3 nucleotide sequence: TGTGCCAGCAGTGACAACCGGGACAGGGCTGGCTACACCTTC.

This clonotype was detected only a few times. The chain recombines TRBV2 with TRBJ2-4; no reliable D call. Between the trimmed V and J ends, which lost 2 bases and 3 bases, there was a span of 5 bases. Germline values: CDR1 SNHLY, CDR2 FYNNEI. CDR3 size: 13 residues. The DNA of the CDR3 is TGTGCCAGCAGTGAACCCTACAAAAACATTCAGTACTTC. Its protein is CASSEPYKNIQYF.

The CDR3 protein is CASSQGLGPILSRNPMGGELFF. In DNA, the CDR3 is TGCGCCAGCAGCCAAGGCCTGGGCCCGATTTTGAGCCGGAACCCCATGGGCGGGGAGCTGTTTTTT. The V gene is TRBV4-3, the J gene TRBJ2-2; no reliable D call. CDR3 size: 22 residues. In germline, CDR1 is LGHNA, CDR2 YSLEER. Between the trimmed V and J ends, which lost 1 base and 7 bases, there was a span of 34 bases.